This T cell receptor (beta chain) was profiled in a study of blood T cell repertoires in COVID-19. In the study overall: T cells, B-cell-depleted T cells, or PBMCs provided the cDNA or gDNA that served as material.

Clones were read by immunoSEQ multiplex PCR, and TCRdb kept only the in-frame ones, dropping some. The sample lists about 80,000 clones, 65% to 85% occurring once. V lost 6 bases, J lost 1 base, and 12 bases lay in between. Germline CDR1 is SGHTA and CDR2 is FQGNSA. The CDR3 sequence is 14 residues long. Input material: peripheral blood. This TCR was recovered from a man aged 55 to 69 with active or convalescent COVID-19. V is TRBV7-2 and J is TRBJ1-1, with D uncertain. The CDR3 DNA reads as TGTGCCAGCAGTCTCGGTGAGGGGAACACTGAAGCTTTCTTT. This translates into CASSLGEGNTEAFF.